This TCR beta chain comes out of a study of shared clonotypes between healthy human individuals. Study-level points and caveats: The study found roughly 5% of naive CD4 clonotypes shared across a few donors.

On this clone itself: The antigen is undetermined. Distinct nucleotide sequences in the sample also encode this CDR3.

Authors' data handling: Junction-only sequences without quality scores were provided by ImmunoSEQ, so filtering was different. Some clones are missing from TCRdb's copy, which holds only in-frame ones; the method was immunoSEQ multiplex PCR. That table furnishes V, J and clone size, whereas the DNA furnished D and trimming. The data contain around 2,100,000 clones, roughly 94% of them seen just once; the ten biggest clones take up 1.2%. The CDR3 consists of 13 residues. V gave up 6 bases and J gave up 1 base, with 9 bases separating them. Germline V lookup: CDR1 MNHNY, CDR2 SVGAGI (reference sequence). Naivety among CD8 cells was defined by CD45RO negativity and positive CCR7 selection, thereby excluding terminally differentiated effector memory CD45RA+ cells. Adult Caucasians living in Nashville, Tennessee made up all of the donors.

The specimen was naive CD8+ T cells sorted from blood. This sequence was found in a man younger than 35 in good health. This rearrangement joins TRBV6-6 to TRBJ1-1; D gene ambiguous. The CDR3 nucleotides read TGTGCCAGCAGCTACCAGGAGAACACTGAAGCTTTCTTT. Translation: CASSYQENTEAFF.